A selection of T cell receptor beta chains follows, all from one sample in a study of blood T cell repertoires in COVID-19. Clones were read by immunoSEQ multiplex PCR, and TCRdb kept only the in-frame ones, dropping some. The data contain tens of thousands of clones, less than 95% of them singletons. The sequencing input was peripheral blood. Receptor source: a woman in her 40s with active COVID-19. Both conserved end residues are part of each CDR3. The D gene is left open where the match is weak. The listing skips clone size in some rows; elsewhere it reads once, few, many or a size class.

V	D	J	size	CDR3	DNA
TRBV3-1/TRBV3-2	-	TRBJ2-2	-	CASSRRDTNTGELFF	TGTGCCAGCAGCCGCCGGGACACTAACACCGGGGAGCTGTTTTTT
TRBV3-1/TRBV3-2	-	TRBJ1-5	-	CASSQDGQPQHF	TGTGCCAGCAGCCAAGATGGCCAGCCCCAGCATTTT
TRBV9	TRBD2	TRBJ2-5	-	CASSLAGGRQETQYF	TGTGCCAGCAGTCTAGCGGGGGGCCGCCAAGAGACCCAGTACTTC
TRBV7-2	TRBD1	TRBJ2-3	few	CASSPDRGKTDTQYF	TGTGCCAGCAGCCCGGACAGGGGAAAGACAGATACGCAGTATTTT
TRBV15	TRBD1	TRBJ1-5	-	CATSPRQGAVQPQHF	TGTGCCACCAGCCCCCGGCAGGGGGCGGTGCAGCCCCAGCATTTT
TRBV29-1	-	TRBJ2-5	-	CSVSDSQETQYF	TGCAGCGTAAGCGATTCCCAAGAGACCCAGTACTTC
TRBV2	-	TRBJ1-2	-	CASRDLVGGRYTF	TGTGCCAGCAGGGACTTAGTGGGGGGACGCTACACCTTC
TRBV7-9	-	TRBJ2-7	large	CASSLDNYEQYF	TGTGCCAGCAGCTTAGACAACTACGAGCAGTACTTC
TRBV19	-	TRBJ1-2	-	CASSILSQIYGYTF	TGTGCCAGTAGTATACTATCACAGATCTATGGCTACACCTTC
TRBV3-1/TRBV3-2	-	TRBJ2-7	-	CASRLGGLDEQYF	TGTGCCAGCAGGCTAGGGGGATTGGACGAGCAGTACTTC
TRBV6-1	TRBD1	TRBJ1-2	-	CASSETGNYGYTF	TGTGCCAGCAGTGAGACAGGGAACTATGGCTACACCTTC
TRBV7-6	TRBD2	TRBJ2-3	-	CASSQTSGSRTDTQYF	TGTGCCAGCAGCCAGACTAGCGGGTCCCGCACAGATACGCAGTATTTT
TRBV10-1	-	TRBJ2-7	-	CASSEGGREEQYF	TGCGCCAGCAGTGAAGGGGGCCGGGAGGAGCAGTACTTC
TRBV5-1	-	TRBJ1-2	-	CASSLPGVGYTF	TGCGCCAGCAGCTTACCCGGGGTCGGCTACACCTTC
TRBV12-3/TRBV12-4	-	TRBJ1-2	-	CASSQTNYGYTF	TGTGCCAGCAGTCAAACTAACTATGGCTACACCTTC
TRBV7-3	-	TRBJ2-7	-	CASSLFPSGYEQYF	TGTGCCAGCAGCTTATTTCCTAGTGGCTACGAGCAGTACTTC
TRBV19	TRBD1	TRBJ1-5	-	CASSIPTGGRINQPQHF	TGTGCCAGTAGTATCCCGACAGGGGGCCGGATAAATCAGCCCCAGCATTTT
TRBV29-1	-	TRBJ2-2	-	CSVTGYTGTNTGELFF	TGCAGCGTTACGGGGTACACAGGGACCAACACCGGGGAGCTGTTTTTT
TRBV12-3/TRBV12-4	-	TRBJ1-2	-	CASSLARTGGYTF	TGTGCCAGCAGCCTCGCCAGGACTGGTGGCTACACCTTC
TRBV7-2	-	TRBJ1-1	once	CASSLGRQNTEAFF	TGTGCCAGCAGCTTAGGTCGACAGAACACTGAAGCTTTCTTT
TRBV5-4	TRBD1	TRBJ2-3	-	CASSRDRSSTDTQYF	TGTGCCAGCAGCCGGGACAGGAGCAGCACAGATACGCAGTATTTT
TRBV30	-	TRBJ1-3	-	CAWSVPRGGSGNTIYF	TGTGCCTGGAGTGTACCCCGTGGGGGGTCTGGAAACACCATATATTTT
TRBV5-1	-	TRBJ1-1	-	CASSLGGGVSSEAFF	TGCGCCAGCAGCTTGGGGGGCGGGGTGTCTTCTGAAGCTTTCTTT
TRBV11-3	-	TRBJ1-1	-	CASSLGGSSSSEAFF	TGTGCCAGCAGCTTAGGCGGCTCCTCATCGTCTGAAGCTTTCTTT
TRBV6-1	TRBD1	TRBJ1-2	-	CASSENRGPGYTF	TGTGCCAGCAGTGAAAACAGGGGGCCAGGCTACACCTTC
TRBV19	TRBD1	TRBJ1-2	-	CASSPPQGPRRSYTF	TGTGCCAGTAGCCCACCACAGGGGCCCCGGAGGAGCTACACCTTC
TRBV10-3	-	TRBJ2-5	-	CAISESADTETQYF	TGTGCCATCAGTGAGTCAGCCGACACAGAGACCCAGTACTTC
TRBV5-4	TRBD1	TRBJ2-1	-	CASRPGGPTRYNEQFF	TGTGCCAGCAGGCCAGGGGGCCCCACCAGGTACAATGAGCAGTTCTTC
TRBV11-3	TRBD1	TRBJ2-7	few	CASSPSDRAYEQYF	TGTGCCAGCAGCCCGTCGGACAGGGCCTACGAGCAGTACTTC
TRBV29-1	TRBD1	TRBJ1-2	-	CSVDDRGGVGYTF	TGCAGCGTTGACGATCGAGGGGGCGTGGGCTACACCTTC
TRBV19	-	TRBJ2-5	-	CASSPSGQETQYF	TGTGCCAGTAGTCCGAGTGGCCAAGAGACCCAGTACTTC
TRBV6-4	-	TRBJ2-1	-	CATSGDWYNEQFF	TGTGCCACCTCGGGGGACTGGTACAATGAGCAGTTCTTC
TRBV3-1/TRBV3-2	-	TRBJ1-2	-	CASSQDDSYGYTF	TGTGCCAGCAGCCAAGATGACAGTTATGGCTACACCTTC
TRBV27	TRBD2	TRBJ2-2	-	CASSLRGLVRPGELFF	TGTGCCAGCAGTTTACGGGGACTAGTCAGGCCCGGGGAGCTGTTTTTT